This is a list of T cell receptor beta chains from one sample in a study of shared clonotypes between healthy human individuals. Only in-frame clones appear in the TCRdb table, and some are missing; sequencing was by immunoSEQ multiplex PCR. The table has around 690,000 clones, roughly 88% seen once. Source material: memory CD8+ T cells from PBMCs. These receptors came from a man aged 18 to 35 in good health. Some clones in this sample may be carry-over from other donors' samples. Both conserved end residues are part of each CDR3. The order of the fields is CDR3 protein, V gene, clone size. Not every row has a clone size; where given, it reads once, few, many or a size class.

cdr3_aa: CASSQDRGGGHQPQHF; v_call: TRBV4-2; clone_size: .
cdr3_aa: CASRLQESNYGYTF; v_call: TRBV7-9; clone_size: .
cdr3_aa: CASSLAPAASGNTIYF; v_call: TRBV7-9; clone_size: .
cdr3_aa: CASSLSLAGSKTQYF; v_call: TRBV5-1; clone_size: .
cdr3_aa: CAIRDTTGQGAKYEQYF; v_call: TRBV10-3; clone_size: .
cdr3_aa: CASSFRTVDPVRGYTF; v_call: TRBV27; clone_size: once
cdr3_aa: CASSHLAGGPSMETQYF; v_call: TRBV11-2; clone_size: .
cdr3_aa: CASSSDRGNSYEQYF; v_call: TRBV7-8; clone_size: .
cdr3_aa: CASSPLADGETQYF; v_call: TRBV7-2; clone_size: .
cdr3_aa: CASSLWLAGGGFDEQFF; v_call: TRBV5-1; clone_size: .
cdr3_aa: CASSAGLAGPGSYNEQFF; v_call: TRBV7-3; clone_size: .
cdr3_aa: CASDGSFSYEQYF; v_call: TRBV6-4; clone_size: few
cdr3_aa: CASRRTGGVLDEQYF; v_call: TRBV5-1; clone_size: once
cdr3_aa: CASIGQLNYGYTF; v_call: TRBV2; clone_size: .
cdr3_aa: CASSLWITGVGETQYF; v_call: TRBV28; clone_size: .
cdr3_aa: CASSPRDETNEKLFF; v_call: TRBV7-9; clone_size: .
cdr3_aa: CASSLVHKGKNTGELFF; v_call: TRBV7-9; clone_size: .
cdr3_aa: CASSHSEGNYGYTF; v_call: TRBV4-3; clone_size: .
cdr3_aa: CATSRDAGGDEQYF; v_call: TRBV15; clone_size: .
cdr3_aa: CASGQVGQRNQPQHF; v_call: TRBV5-5; clone_size: .
cdr3_aa: CSVEDWRETPNTGELFF; v_call: TRBV29-1; clone_size: .
cdr3_aa: CAISESVFSNQLQHF; v_call: TRBV10-3; clone_size: .
cdr3_aa: CASSIARGLNTEAFF; v_call: TRBV19; clone_size: .
cdr3_aa: CASNLQGSTEAFF; v_call: TRBV14; clone_size: once
cdr3_aa: CASSLVSSYNEQFF; v_call: TRBV7-9; clone_size: .
cdr3_aa: CASRGTGGTDTQYF; v_call: TRBV28; clone_size: .
cdr3_aa: CASSFQDNYEQYF; v_call: TRBV7-6; clone_size: .
cdr3_aa: CASSLRAGEQYF; v_call: TRBV27; clone_size: .
cdr3_aa: CASSEGVFQPQHF; v_call: TRBV5-8; clone_size: once